A selection of T cell receptor beta chains follows, all from one sample in a study of T-cell memory formation after mild COVID-19. TCRdb re-called the 5' RACE reads through MiXCR, storing one row per CDR3 protein. Seen here are 550,000 to 700,000 distinct CDR3 sequences, about 18% observed once, and the top ten hold about 8.6%. Sequenced: PBMCs or a T cell subset sorted from them (not recorded which). All receptors derive from an adult woman who had mild COVID-19 (a few samples of this study predate the infection). Cell type and time point are not known. Both conserved end residues are part of each CDR3. The D gene is left open where the match is weak. The size field is filled for only some rows; it gives once, few, many or a size class.

abundance,j_gene,v_gene,d_gene,len,CDR3nt,CDR3aa
.,TRBJ1-3,TRBV5-6,TRBD1,14,TGTGCCAGCAGGCGCGGACAGGGTGGAAACACCATATATTTT,CASRRGQGGNTIYF
few,TRBJ1-3,TRBV27,.,12,TGTGCCAGCCAAGGCGCTGGAAACACCATATATTTT,CASQGAGNTIYF
few,TRBJ2-2,TRBV15,.,16,TGTGCCACCAGCAGAGGACAGGTCACCGGAGGCAGGGAGCTGTTTTTT,CATSRGQVTGGRELFF
many,TRBJ2-1,TRBV18,TRBD2,15,TGTGCCAGCTCCGGTGGCGGGGGATCCTACAATGAGCAGTTCTTC,CASSGGGGSYNEQFF
.,TRBJ1-2,TRBV7-8,.,16,TGTGCCAGCAGCTTAGCCCGGGTGGGAAGTAACTATGGCTACACCTTC,CASSLARVGSNYGYTF
.,TRBJ1-1,TRBV20-1,.,14,TGCAGTGCTAGAGATCCCAGGATGAACACTGAAGCTTTCTTT,CSARDPRMNTEAFF
few,TRBJ2-2,TRBV6-2/TRBV6-3,.,13,TGTGCCTCGTCTGTACGAACCCCCGGGGAGCTGTTTTTT,CASSVRTPGELFF
.,TRBJ2-3,TRBV30,.,14,TGTGCCTGGACCTCAATGTGGGGCACAGATACGCAGTATTTT,CAWTSMWGTDTQYF
.,TRBJ1-2,TRBV11-3,.,12,TGTGCCAGCAGCCCCGCCACAAGCGGCTACACCTTC,CASSPATSGYTF
.,TRBJ2-7,TRBV19,.,15,TGTGCCAGTAGTATGGGCAGTGGCGGTCTTTACGAGCAGTACTTC,CASSMGSGGLYEQYF
few,TRBJ2-4,TRBV29-1,.,16,TGCAGCGTTGTTAGTCAGCGAGAGGGGGCCAAAAACATTCAGTACTTC,CSVVSQREGAKNIQYF
.,TRBJ1-1,TRBV6-6,.,14,TGTGCCAGCAGCCAAGCGCCAATTAGCACTGAAGCTTTCTTT,CASSQAPISTEAFF
few,TRBJ2-7,TRBV5-1,.,13,TGCGCCAGCAGCCCAAGCGGAAGGTTCGAGCAGTACTTC,CASSPSGRFEQYF
once,TRBJ2-3,TRBV20-1,TRBD2,15,TGCAGTGCTCGACTAGCGGGGGACTTGGGAGATACGCAGTATTTT,CSARLAGDLGDTQYF
.,TRBJ2-7,TRBV11-1,.,16,TGTGCCAGCAGCCTACCCGGCGGAAGGGGCTCCTACGAGCAGTACTTC,CASSLPGGRGSYEQYF
few,TRBJ2-2,TRBV12-3/TRBV12-4,.,14,TGTGCCAGCAGTTTAAGGGCAGACACCGGGGAGCTGTTTTTT,CASSLRADTGELFF
.,TRBJ1-2,TRBV20-1,.,11,TGCATTCCGACAGATTGGAATGGCTACACCTTC,CIPTDWNGYTF
few,TRBJ1-1,TRBV4-2,TRBD1,15,TGTGCCAGCAGCACCAACAGGGGGAGTTATTGGGGGGCTTTCTTT,CASSTNRGSYWGAFF
.,TRBJ2-1,TRBV6-5,TRBD2,15,TGTGCCAGCAGTTACGGCGGGGGTCTCTACAATGAGCAGTTCTTC,CASSYGGGLYNEQFF
.,TRBJ2-3,TRBV24-1,TRBD2,17,TGTGCCACCAGTGCTAGCGGGGGGGTACGAGGCACAGATACGCAGTATTTT,CATSASGGVRGTDTQYF
few,TRBJ2-3,TRBV20-1,.,17,TGCAGTGCTACCCCGGGCCATCTCCCGGGGGTCACAGATACGCAGTATTTT,CSATPGHLPGVTDTQYF
few,TRBJ2-1,TRBV3-1,TRBD2,18,TGTGCCAGCAGCCACCCGGGACTAGCGGGGGGGCACAACAATGAGCAGTTCTTC,CASSHPGLAGGHNNEQFF
.,TRBJ1-4,TRBV7-2,TRBD1,18,TGTGCCAGCAGCTTGGACAGGGCACGTGGCGGGGCTAATGAAAAACTGTTTTTT,CASSLDRARGGANEKLFF
.,TRBJ2-7,TRBV5-1,TRBD1,16,TGCGCCAGCAGCTGGAAAGACAGGGGGCTCTCCTACGAGCAGTACTTC,CASSWKDRGLSYEQYF
.,TRBJ2-1,TRBV20-1,.,15,TGCAGTGCTAGCCAACTACCAGGAGGGCTAGATGAGCAGTTCTTC,CSASQLPGGLDEQFF
few,TRBJ2-7,TRBV6-2/TRBV6-3,.,15,TGTGCCAGCAGTAAGCCGGGACGGAGAGATTGGGAGCAGTACTTC,CASSKPGRRDWEQYF
.,TRBJ2-7,TRBV9,.,14,TGTGCCAGCAGCGTAGAGGGGGTGGCCTACGAGCAGTACTTC,CASSVEGVAYEQYF
few,TRBJ1-6,TRBV27,.,13,TGTGCCACCCATCGGACAGTAAATTCACCCCTCCACTTT,CATHRTVNSPLHF
few,TRBJ1-1,TRBV18,TRBD1,16,TGTGCCAGCTCACCAGGGACAGGGGGCTGGAACACTGAAGCTTTCTTT,CASSPGTGGWNTEAFF
.,TRBJ2-7,TRBV5-6,.,13,TGTGCCAGCAGCTACGGCGGGTTTAGCGAGCAGTACTTC,CASSYGGFSEQYF
.,TRBJ2-5,TRBV7-2,.,14,TGTGCCAGCAGTCTGACAGCCCGACAAGAGACCCAGTACTTC,CASSLTARQETQYF
few,TRBJ2-3,TRBV7-9,.,16,TGTGCCAGCAGCTTAACGTTGCGGAGTCGCACAGATACGCAGTATTTT,CASSLTLRSRTDTQYF
once,TRBJ1-5,TRBV6-4,.,13,TGTGCCAGCAGCGAAGAGATTAATCAGCCCCAGCATTTT,CASSEEINQPQHF
.,TRBJ2-4,TRBV3-1,.,13,TGTGCCAGCAGCCATGCGGGAATCGACATTCAGTACTTC,CASSHAGIDIQYF
many,TRBJ2-1,TRBV4-2,.,16,TGTGCCAGCAGCCAAGAAGCGGTGGGGTCGTTCAATGAGCAGTTCTTC,CASSQEAVGSFNEQFF
few,TRBJ2-1,TRBV5-1,.,15,TGCGCCAGCAGCTTGGATATTGGGGAGATCGGTGAGCAGTTCTTC,CASSLDIGEIGEQFF
few,TRBJ2-1,TRBV5-1,.,15,TGCGCCAGCAGCTTGGCCATAGGGCCGGGCAATGAGCAGTTCTTC,CASSLAIGPGNEQFF
few,TRBJ2-3,TRBV5-1,.,15,TGCGCCAGCAGCTCTGGGGCCTCCAGCACAGATACGCAGTATTTT,CASSSGASSTDTQYF
.,TRBJ1-1,TRBV7-2,.,14,TGTGCCAGCAAGGAGGGGCAGGAGAACACTGAAGCTTTCTTT,CASKEGQENTEAFF
.,TRBJ2-3,TRBV7-9,.,11,TGTGCCAGCACCGTACTAGCAGGGAAGTATTTT,CASTVLAGKYF
.,TRBJ1-2,TRBV12-3/TRBV12-4,.,12,TGTGCCAGCACCCGGGTTGTCGGGGGCTACACCTTC,CASTRVVGGYTF
.,TRBJ2-7,TRBV6-5,.,13,TGTGCCAGCAGCTCCGAACAGGGCCGCGAGCAGTACTTC,CASSSEQGREQYF
.,TRBJ1-5,TRBV12-3/TRBV12-4,.,14,TGTGCCAGCAGTCGACGAGAGGGAGGGCAGCCCCAGCATTTT,CASSRREGGQPQHF
.,TRBJ2-7,TRBV5-1,.,16,TGCGCCAGCAGCTTGGCCGAGCAGGGGGGAACCTACGAGCAGTACTTC,CASSLAEQGGTYEQYF